Below, 9 T cell receptor beta chains from the same sample are listed, as sequenced in a study of shared clonotypes between healthy human individuals. The repertoire was sequenced with immunoSEQ multiplex PCR; TCRdb's copy has only in-frame clones and lacks some. Of roughly 500,000 clones in the sample, around 95% were seen once. Sequenced: naive CD4+ T cells sorted from blood. The sample's subset: CD45RA+ positively selected. Source of these receptors: a woman aged 30 to 39 in good health.

V is TRBV7-8 and J is TRBJ1-5; unclear D gene. V was cut by 6 bases and J by 7 bases, with 19 bases left in between. The CDR3 extends over 15 amino acids. The V gene's germline CDR1 is SGHVS and CDR2 FQNEAQ. The CDR3 region has the DNA TGTGCCAGCAGACCCCGAGGAGGGCCCGGGCAGCCCCAGCATTTT. Translated: CASRPRGGPGQPQHF.

This rearrangement joins TRBV27 to TRBJ2-5; TRBD2 agrees at 9 bases. Per germline, CDR1 MNHEY and CDR2 SMNVEV (reference sequence). The CDR3 is made up of 16 amino acids. The trim removed 0 bases at V and 5 bases at J, leaving 7 bases unmatched. CDR3 region: CASSLSPSGMGETQYF. Here the CDR3 DNA reads TGTGCCAGCAGTTTATCCCCTAGCGGGATGGGGGAGACCCAGTACTTC.

V gene TRBV6-4 combines with J gene TRBJ2-2; 12 bases agree with TRBD2. The CDR3 spans 19 residues. With 3 bases clipped from V and 3 bases from J, the junction kept 11 bases outside the gene matches. CDR1 and CDR2 from the germline V gene are MRHNA and SNTAGT. Here the CDR3 reads CASSETSGRVMGDTGELFF. CDR3 sequence (DNA): TGTGCCAGCAGTGAGACTAGCGGGAGAGTGATGGGGGACACCGGGGAGCTGTTTTTT.

V is TRBV5-6 and J is TRBJ2-1, with D perhaps TRBD2 (5 bases). CDR1 is SGHDT and CDR2 is YYEEEE in the germline V gene. The CDR3 is made up of 14 amino acids. V was trimmed by 0 bases and J by 7 bases, leaving 11 bases between them. This chain's CDR3 is CASSLVGEENEQFF. The CDR3, as DNA: TGTGCCAGCAGCTTGGTCGGGGAAGAAAATGAGCAGTTCTTC. Full variable domain (missing parts from reference TRBV5-6 and TRBJ2-1): DAGVTQSPTHLIKTRGQQVTLRCSPKSGHDTVSWYQQALGQGPQFIFQYYEEEERQRGNFPDRFSGHQFPNYSSELNVNALLLGDSALYLCASSLVGEENEQFFGPGTRLTVL.

The gene calls are TRBV6-5 and TRBJ1-1; possibly TRBD1 for D (5 bases). CDR1 MNHEY and CDR2 SVGAGI come from the germline V gene. CDR3 size: 12 residues. V gave up 8 bases and J gave up 6 bases, with 13 bases separating them. This CDR3 is CASSQGLAEAFF. The CDR3 DNA sequence: TGTGCCAGCTCTCAGGGTTTGGCTGAAGCTTTCTTT.

In its sample, this clone was seen once. The chain employs TRBV6-5 and TRBJ2-4, with a possible D match to TRBD2 (7 bases). V dropped 6 bases and J dropped 1 base, with 13 bases sitting between them. The CDR3 is made up of 15 amino acids. CDR1 and CDR2 from the germline V gene are MNHEY and SVGAGI. The CDR3, as DNA: TGTGCCAGCAGACGCGAGGGGGGGGCCAAAAACATTCAGTACTTC. Its protein product is CASRREGGAKNIQYF.

This sequence joins TRBV9 and TRBJ2-3; 9 nucleotides align to TRBD2. The germline CDR1 and CDR2 sequences are SGDLS and YYNGEE. The CDR3 has 15 residues. V shed 4 bases, J shed 3 bases, and the junction held 6 bases outside the gene matches. The CDR3 loop is CASSYRLADTDTQYF. CDR3 nucleotides: TGTGCCAGCAGCTATCGACTAGCGGATACAGATACGCAGTATTTT.

This chain links TRBV28 with TRBJ2-7; 11 positions agree with TRBD2. CDR3 length: 15 residues. Germline CDR1 reads MDHEN; CDR2 reads SYDVKM. V shed 7 bases and J 2 bases; nucleotides not matched to a gene: 7. CDR3 residues: CASTGLGLAAYEQYF. The CDR3 bases are TGTGCCAGCACCGGTCTGGGACTAGCGGCCTACGAGCAGTACTTC.

This chain links TRBV19 with TRBJ1-5; tentatively, D is TRBD1 (6 bases). Germline assignment: CDR1 LNHDA and CDR2 SQIVND (reference sequence). The CDR3 is made up of 16 amino acids. The V gene lost 0 bases and the J gene lost 3 bases, with 12 bases spanning the gap. The CDR3 nucleotides are TGTGCCAGTAGTATAGATGAGGGACAATACAATCAGCCCCAGCATTTT. Its protein is CASSIDEGQYNQPQHF.